The entry that follows covers one TCR beta chain sequence. The antigen is undetermined. Trimming took 4 bases from V and 8 from J, leaving 15 bases between them. The germline V gene has CDR1 SGHNT and CDR2 YYREEE (reference sequence). This CDR3 is built from 13 residues. These data originate in a study of T cells in Graves' hyperthyroidism and ophthalmopathy. Findings and caveats of the study: In the blood, most expanded thyroid clonotypes above 0.001 appeared as well.

TCR beta CDR3 region amplification was performed from RNA transcripts. First-round RT-PCR of the TCR CDR3 relied on the HTBI primer set. MiXCR was run by TCRdb on the multiplex PCR reads, yielding one entry per CDR3 protein. Of approximately 690,000 distinct CDR3 sequences listed, 13% to 15% are singletons. Among ophthalmopathy patients, the Clinical Activity Score reached at least 3, the NOSPECS grade reached at least 4, and duration remained under 3 months. Investigators excluded patients with uncontrolled infection, other autoimmune disease, pregnancy or lactation. On the basis of clinical symptoms, serum thyroxine and TRAb, thyroid ultrasound and orbital computed tomography, diagnoses were made.

Source material: blood. The chain uses TRBV5-4 and TRBJ1-2; D is unresolved. This receptor was identified in a woman in her forties or fifties with Graves' ophthalmopathy. The CDR3 loop reads CASSRTDLGGYTF. In DNA, the CDR3 is TGTGCCAGCAGCCGGACGGACTTGGGGGGCTACACCTTC. Together with reference TRBV5-4 and TRBJ1-2, the CDR3 gives the full variable domain: ETGVTQSPTHLIKTRGQQVTLRCSSQSGHNTVSWYQQALGQGPQFIFQYYREEENGRGNFPPRFSGLQFPNYSSELNVNALELDDSALYLCASSRTDLGGYTFGSGTRLTVV.